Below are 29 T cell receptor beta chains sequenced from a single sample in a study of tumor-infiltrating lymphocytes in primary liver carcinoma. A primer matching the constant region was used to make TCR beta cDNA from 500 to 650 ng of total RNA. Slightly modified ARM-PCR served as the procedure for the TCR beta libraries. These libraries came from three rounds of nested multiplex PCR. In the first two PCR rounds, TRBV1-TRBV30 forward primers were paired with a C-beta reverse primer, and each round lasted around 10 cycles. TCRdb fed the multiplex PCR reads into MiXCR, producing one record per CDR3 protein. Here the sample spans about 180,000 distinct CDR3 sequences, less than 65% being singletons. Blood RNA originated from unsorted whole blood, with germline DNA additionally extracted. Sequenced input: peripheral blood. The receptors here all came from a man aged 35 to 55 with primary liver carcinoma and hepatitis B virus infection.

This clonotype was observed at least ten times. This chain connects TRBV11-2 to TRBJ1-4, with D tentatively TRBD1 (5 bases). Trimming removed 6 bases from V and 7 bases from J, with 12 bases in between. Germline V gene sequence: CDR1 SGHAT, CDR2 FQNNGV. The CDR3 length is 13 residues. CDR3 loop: CASSEGVGEKLFF. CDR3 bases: TGTGCCAGCAGTGAAGGGGTTGGTGAAAAACTGTTTTTT.

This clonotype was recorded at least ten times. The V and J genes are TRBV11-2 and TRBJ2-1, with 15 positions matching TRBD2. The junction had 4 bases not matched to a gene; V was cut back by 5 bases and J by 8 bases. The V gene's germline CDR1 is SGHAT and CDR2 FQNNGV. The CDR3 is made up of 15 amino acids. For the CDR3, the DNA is TGTGCCAGCAGCACCTGGACTAGCGGGAGGGATGAGCAGTTCTTC. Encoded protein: CASSTWTSGRDEQFF.

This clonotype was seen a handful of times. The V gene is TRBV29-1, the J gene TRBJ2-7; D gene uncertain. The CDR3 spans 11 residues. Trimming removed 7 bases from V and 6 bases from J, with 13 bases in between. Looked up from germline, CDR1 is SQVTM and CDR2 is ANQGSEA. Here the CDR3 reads CSAEASSEQYF. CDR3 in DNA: TGCAGCGCCGAAGCAAGTAGCGAGCAGTACTTC.

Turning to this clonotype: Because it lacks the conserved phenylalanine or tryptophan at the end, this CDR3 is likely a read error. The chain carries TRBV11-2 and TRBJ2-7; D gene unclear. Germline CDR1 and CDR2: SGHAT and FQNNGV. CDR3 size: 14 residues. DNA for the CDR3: TGTGCCAGCAACTTAACAGACGGAGCCTACGATCAGTACTCC. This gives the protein CASNLTDGAYDQYS.

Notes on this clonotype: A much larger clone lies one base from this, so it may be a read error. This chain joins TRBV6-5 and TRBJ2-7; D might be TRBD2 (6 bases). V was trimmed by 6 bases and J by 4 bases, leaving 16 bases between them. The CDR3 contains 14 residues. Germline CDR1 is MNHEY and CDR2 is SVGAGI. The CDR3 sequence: CASRDTRAGYEQYF. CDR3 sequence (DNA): TGTGCCAGCAGGGACACTAGAGCGGGTTACGAGCAGTACTTC.

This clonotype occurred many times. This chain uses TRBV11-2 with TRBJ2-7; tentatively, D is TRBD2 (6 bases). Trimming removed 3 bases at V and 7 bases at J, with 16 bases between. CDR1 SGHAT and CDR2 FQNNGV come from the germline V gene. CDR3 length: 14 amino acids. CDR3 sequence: CASSFQPNGGEQYF. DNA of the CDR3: TGTGCCAGCAGCTTCCAACCTAACGGGGGAGAGCAGTACTTC.

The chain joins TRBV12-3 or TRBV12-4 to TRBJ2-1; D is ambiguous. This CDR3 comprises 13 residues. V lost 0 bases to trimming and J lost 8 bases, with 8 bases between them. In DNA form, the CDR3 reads TGTGCCAGCAGTTTAGCCCACGTATATGAGCAGTTCTTC. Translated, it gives CASSLAHVYEQFF.

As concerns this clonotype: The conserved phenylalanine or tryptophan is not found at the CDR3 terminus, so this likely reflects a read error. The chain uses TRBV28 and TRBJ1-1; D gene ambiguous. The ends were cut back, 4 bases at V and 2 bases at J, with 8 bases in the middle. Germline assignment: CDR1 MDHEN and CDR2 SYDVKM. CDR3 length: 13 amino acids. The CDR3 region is CASSSRINTEAFS. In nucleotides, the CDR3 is TGTGCCAGCAGTTCACGGATAAACACTGAAGCTTTCTCT.

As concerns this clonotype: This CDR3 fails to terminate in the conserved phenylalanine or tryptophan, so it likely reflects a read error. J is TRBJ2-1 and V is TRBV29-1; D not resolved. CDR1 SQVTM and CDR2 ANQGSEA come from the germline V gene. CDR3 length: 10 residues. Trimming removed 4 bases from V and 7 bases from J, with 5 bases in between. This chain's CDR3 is CSVVPNEQFI. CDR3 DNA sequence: TGCAGCGTTGTCCCAAATGAGCAGTTCATC.

The CDR3 region is CASSRIGQLNTEAFF. DNA for the CDR3: TGTGCCAGCAGCCGAATTGGACAGTTGAACACTGAAGCTTTCTTT. The V call is TRBV4-2, the J call TRBJ1-1; perhaps TRBD1 as D (6 bases). The CDR3 loop spans 15 amino acids. Germline loops: CDR1 LGHNA, CDR2 YNFKEQ. Trimming removed 4 bases from V and 0 bases from J, with 12 bases in between.

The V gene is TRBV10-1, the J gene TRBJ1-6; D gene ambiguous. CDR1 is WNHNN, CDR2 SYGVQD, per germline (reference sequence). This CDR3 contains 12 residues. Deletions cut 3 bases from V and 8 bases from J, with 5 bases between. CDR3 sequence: CASSDGYSPLHF. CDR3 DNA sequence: TGCGCCAGCAGTGATGGATATTCACCCCTCCACTTT.

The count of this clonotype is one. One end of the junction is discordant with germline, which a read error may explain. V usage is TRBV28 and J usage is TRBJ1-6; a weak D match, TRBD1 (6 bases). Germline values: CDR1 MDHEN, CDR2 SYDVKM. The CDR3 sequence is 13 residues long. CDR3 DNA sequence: TGTGCCAGCAGCCCGGAGACAGGTTCACCGCTCCACTTT. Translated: CASSPETGSPLHF.

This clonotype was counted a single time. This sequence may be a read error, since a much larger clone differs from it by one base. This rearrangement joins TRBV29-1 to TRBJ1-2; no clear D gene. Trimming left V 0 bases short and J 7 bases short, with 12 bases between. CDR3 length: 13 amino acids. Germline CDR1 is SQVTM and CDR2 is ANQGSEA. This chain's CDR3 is CSVEDDRASGYTF. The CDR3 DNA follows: TGCAGCGTTGAAGATGATCGGGCCTCTGGCTACACCTTC.

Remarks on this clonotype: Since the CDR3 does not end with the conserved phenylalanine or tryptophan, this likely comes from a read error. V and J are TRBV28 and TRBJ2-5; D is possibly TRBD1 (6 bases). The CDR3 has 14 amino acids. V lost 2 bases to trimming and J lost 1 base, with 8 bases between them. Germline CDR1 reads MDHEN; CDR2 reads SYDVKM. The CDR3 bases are TGTGCCAGCAGTTTAGTACAGGGCCAAGAGACCCAGTACCTC. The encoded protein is CASSLVQGQETQYL.

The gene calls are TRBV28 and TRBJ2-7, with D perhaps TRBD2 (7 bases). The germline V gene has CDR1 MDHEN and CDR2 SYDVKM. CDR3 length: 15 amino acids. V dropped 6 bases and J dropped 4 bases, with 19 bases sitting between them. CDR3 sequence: CASRPQGGEPYEQYF. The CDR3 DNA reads TGTGCCAGCAGACCACAAGGGGGGGAACCTTACGAGCAGTACTTC.

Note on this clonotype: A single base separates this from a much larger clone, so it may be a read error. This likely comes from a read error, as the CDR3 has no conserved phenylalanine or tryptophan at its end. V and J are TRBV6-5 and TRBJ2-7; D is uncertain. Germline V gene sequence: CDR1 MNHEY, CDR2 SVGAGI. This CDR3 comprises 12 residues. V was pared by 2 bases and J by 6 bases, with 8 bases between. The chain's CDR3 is CASSYVGSEQYL. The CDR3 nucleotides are TGTGCCAGCAGTTACGTGGGTTCCGAGCAGTACCTC.

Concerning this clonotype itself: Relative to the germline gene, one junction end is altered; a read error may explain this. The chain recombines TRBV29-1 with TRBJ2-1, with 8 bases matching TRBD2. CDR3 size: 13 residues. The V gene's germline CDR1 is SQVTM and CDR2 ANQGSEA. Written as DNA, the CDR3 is TGCAGCGTGCTGGGACTAGGTTACAATGAGCAGCTCTTC. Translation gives CSVLGLGYNEQLF.

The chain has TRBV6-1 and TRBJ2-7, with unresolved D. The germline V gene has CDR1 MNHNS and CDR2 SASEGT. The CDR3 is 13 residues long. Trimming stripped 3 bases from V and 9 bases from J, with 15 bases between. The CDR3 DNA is TGTGCCAGCAGTGAGGAGTATCTACGAGGGCAGTACTTC. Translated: CASSEEYLRGQYF.

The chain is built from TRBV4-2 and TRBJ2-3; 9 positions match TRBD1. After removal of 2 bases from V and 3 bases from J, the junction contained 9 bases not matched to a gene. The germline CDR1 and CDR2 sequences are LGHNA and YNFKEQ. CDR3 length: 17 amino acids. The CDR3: CASSQNPGQGNTDTQYF. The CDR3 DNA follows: TGTGCCAGCAGCCAAAATCCCGGACAGGGGAATACAGATACGCAGTATTTT.

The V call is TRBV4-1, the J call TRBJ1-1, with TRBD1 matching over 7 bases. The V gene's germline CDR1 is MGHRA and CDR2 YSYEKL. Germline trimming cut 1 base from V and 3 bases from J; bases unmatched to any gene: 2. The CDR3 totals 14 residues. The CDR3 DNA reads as TGCGCCAGCAGCCAAGGGGGGACAGACACTGAAGCTTTCTTT. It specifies CASSQGGTDTEAFF.

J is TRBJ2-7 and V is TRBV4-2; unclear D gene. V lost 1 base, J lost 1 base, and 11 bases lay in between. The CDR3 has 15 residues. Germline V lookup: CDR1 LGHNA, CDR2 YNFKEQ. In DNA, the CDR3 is TGTGCCAGCAGCCAAGTTCCCCGAGATTCCTACGAGCAGTACTTC. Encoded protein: CASSQVPRDSYEQYF.

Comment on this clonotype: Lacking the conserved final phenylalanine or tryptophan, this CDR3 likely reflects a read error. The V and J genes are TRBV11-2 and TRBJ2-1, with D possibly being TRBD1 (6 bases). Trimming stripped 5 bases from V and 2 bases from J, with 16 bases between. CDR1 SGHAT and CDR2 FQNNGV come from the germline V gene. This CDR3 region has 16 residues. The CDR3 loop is CASSLGGRGAYNEQFL. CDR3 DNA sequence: TGTGCCAGCAGCCTAGGCGGCAGGGGCGCCTACAATGAGCAGTTCCTC.

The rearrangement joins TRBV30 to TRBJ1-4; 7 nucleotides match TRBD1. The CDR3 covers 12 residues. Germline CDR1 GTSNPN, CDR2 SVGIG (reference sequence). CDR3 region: CASGTDDGKLFF. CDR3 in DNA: TGTGCATCCGGGACAGACGACGGAAAACTGTTTTTT.

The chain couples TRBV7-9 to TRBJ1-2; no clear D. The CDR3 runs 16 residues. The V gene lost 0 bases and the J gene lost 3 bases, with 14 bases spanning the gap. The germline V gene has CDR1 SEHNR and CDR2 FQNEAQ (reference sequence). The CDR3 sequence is CASSLAFLGADYGYTF. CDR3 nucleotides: TGTGCCAGCAGCTTAGCATTCCTGGGCGCCGACTATGGCTACACCTTC.

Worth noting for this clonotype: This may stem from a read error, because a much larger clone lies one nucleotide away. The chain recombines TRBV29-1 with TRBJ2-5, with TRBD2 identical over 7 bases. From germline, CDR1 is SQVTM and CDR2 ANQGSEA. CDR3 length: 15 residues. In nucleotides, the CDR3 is TGCAGCGTTGCGTCAGGGACGGGAGGCCAAGGGACCCAGTACTTC. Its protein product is CSVASGTGGQGTQYF.

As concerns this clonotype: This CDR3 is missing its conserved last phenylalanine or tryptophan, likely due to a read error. The CDR3 region has the DNA TGTGCCAGCAGCTTAGAGGGTGGCGGGAGGGTCGGAGAGACCCAGTACCTC. It yields the protein CASSLEGGGRVGETQYL. This chain joins TRBV7-8 and TRBJ2-5; TRBD2 matches 9 bases. With V trimmed by 1 base and J by 4 bases, 10 bases remained unmatched. Germline V CDR1 and CDR2: SGHVS, FQNEAQ. The CDR3 extends over 17 amino acids.

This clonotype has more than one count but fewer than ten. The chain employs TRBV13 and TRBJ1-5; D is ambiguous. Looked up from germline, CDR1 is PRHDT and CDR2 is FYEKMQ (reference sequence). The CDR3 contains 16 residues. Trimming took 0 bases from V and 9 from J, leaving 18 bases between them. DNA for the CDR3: TGTGCCAGCAGCTTAGGAGGAGTAGGTCGAGGGATGCCCCAGCATTTT. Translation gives CASSLGGVGRGMPQHF.

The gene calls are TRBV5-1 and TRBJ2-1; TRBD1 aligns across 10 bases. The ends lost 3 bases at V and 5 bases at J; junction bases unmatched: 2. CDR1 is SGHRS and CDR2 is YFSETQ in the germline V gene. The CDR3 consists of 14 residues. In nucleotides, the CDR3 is TGCGCCAGCAGCTCGGGACAGGGGAACAATGAGCAGTTCTTC. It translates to CASSSGQGNNEQFF.

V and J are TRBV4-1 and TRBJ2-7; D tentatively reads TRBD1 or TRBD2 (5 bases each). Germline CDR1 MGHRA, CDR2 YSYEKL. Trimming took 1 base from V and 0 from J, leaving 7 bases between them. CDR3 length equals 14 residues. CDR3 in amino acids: CASSQGDPSYEQYF. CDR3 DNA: TGCGCCAGCAGCCAAGGGGACCCCTCCTACGAGCAGTACTTC.